This is a list of T cell receptor beta chains from one sample in a study of blood T cell repertoires in COVID-19. TCRdb's copy holds only in-frame clones and misses some; the assay was immunoSEQ multiplex PCR. This table has some 80,000 clones, roughly 80% appearing once. Material for sequencing was peripheral blood. The receptor set was obtained from a woman aged 40-49 years with active or convalescent COVID-19. CDR3s include the opening cysteine and the closing phenylalanine or tryptophan. The order of the fields is clone size, V gene, J gene, D gene, CDR3 protein, CDR3 DNA. D genes are given only for firm matches. The size of a clone is reported for some rows only, either as once, few or many, or as a class for expanded clones.

-,TRBV7-2,TRBJ2-1,-,CASSLVGSRYNEQFF,TGTGCCAGCAGCTTAGTGGGCAGTCGCTACAATGAGCAGTTCTTC
-,TRBV24-1,TRBJ1-1,-,CATGRGTEAFF,TGTGCCACCGGCCGGGGGACTGAAGCTTTCTTT
-,TRBV6-6,TRBJ1-6,TRBD1,CASTPQGLALHF,TGTGCCAGCACCCCACAGGGGCTTGCCCTCCACTTT
-,TRBV28,TRBJ1-5,-,CASSSHQQDKARSF,TGTGCCAGCAGTTCTCATCAACAGGACAAGGCGAGGAGTTTT
few,TRBV2,TRBJ1-3,TRBD1,CASGGQGGGNTIYF,TGTGCCAGCGGGGGACAGGGGGGTGGAAACACCATATATTTT
-,TRBV12-3/TRBV12-4,TRBJ1-2,TRBD1,CASSSGGGYGYTF,TGTGCCAGCAGTTCAGGGGGCGGATATGGCTACACCTTC
-,TRBV6-6,TRBJ2-2,-,CASSYPEDTGELFF,TGTGCCAGCAGTTATCCTGAGGACACCGGGGAGCTGTTTTTT
-,TRBV4-1,TRBJ2-7,TRBD1,CASSQERQGAYEQYF,TGCGCCAGCAGCCAAGAACGACAGGGGGCTTACGAGCAGTACTTC
-,TRBV30,TRBJ1-2,TRBD1,CAWSVGTGYGYTF,TGTGCCTGGAGTGTAGGGACAGGCTATGGCTACACCTTC
-,TRBV30,TRBJ2-7,-,CAWRGSGYEQYF,TGTGCCTGGAGGGGTTCGGGGTACGAGCAGTACTTC
-,TRBV28,TRBJ1-5,TRBD1,CASSSSSTGDQPQHF,TGTGCCAGCAGTTCTTCATCGACAGGGGATCAGCCCCAGCATTTT
-,TRBV24-1,TRBJ2-3,TRBD2,CATSVSGGPYTDTQYF,TGTGCCACCAGTGTTAGCGGGGGGCCTTACACAGATACGCAGTATTTT
-,TRBV18,TRBJ1-5,-,CASSPQADQPQHF,TGTGCCAGCTCACCCCAGGCCGATCAGCCCCAGCATTTT
few,TRBV6-5,TRBJ1-1,-,CASSHAEGNTEAFF,TGTGCCAGCAGTCACGCCGAGGGGAACACTGAAGCTTTCTTT
-,TRBV19,TRBJ1-5,-,CASSIFGQPQHF,TGTGCCAGTAGTATTTTCGGTCAGCCCCAGCATTTT
-,TRBV4-3,TRBJ2-3,TRBD2,CASSQGGSGGWDTQYF,TGCGCCAGCAGCCAAGGCGGTAGCGGGGGATGGGATACGCAGTATTTT
-,TRBV9,TRBJ2-3,-,CASTPGAPDTQYF,TGTGCCAGCACCCCAGGGGCCCCGGATACGCAGTATTTT
-,TRBV20-1,TRBJ1-2,-,CSAISDYGYTF,TGCAGTGCTATCAGTGACTATGGCTACACCTTC
-,TRBV11-3,TRBJ2-3,-,CASSLGGATDTQYF,TGTGCCAGCAGCCTTGGGGGGGCCACAGATACGCAGTATTTT
-,TRBV30,TRBJ2-3,-,CAWSVGLQGTDTQYF,TGTGCCTGGAGTGTGGGTCTCCAGGGCACAGATACGCAGTATTTT
-,TRBV29-1,TRBJ2-7,-,CSVARDSYEQYF,TGCAGCGTTGCACGGGATTCCTACGAGCAGTACTTC
-,TRBV18,TRBJ1-2,-,CASSTRTDPSYGYTF,TGTGCCAGCTCAACCCGGACAGACCCAAGCTATGGCTACACCTTC
-,TRBV5-5,TRBJ2-7,TRBD1,CASSLVWDRAYEQYF,TGTGCCAGCAGCTTGGTTTGGGACAGGGCCTACGAGCAGTACTTC
-,TRBV5-4,TRBJ2-1,TRBD2,CASSLDSGSENEQFF,TGTGCCAGCAGCTTGGACAGCGGGAGTGAGAATGAGCAGTTCTTC
-,TRBV3-1/TRBV3-2,TRBJ2-1,-,CASSHLRATTYNEQFF,TGTGCCAGCAGCCATCTGCGGGCAACCACCTACAATGAGCAGTTCTTC
-,TRBV18,TRBJ1-2,TRBD1,CASSPQSGTGDDGYTF,TGTGCCAGCTCACCACAGTCCGGGACAGGGGACGATGGCTACACCTTC
few,TRBV7-9,TRBJ1-1,TRBD1,CASSFLQGPNTEAFF,TGTGCCAGCAGCTTTTTACAGGGGCCGAACACTGAAGCTTTCTTT
-,TRBV11-2,TRBJ2-1,-,CASSFPTQGNNEQFF,TGTGCCAGCAGCTTCCCGACGCAGGGGAACAATGAGCAGTTCTTC
-,TRBV28,TRBJ2-7,TRBD1,CASRLGQGAYEQYF,TGTGCCAGCAGACTGGGACAGGGGGCCTACGAGCAGTACTTC
-,TRBV7-9,TRBJ2-7,TRBD2,CASSLAKGTSGDSYEQYF,TGTGCCAGCAGCTTAGCGAAAGGGACTAGCGGTGACTCCTACGAGCAGTACTTC
-,TRBV7-2,TRBJ1-1,-,CASSLNENAEAFF,TGTGCCAGCAGCTTAAACGAGAACGCTGAAGCTTTCTTT
-,TRBV6-2/TRBV6-3,TRBJ2-1,-,CASSTQGNEQFF,TGTGCCAGCAGTACCCAGGGTAATGAGCAGTTCTTC
-,TRBV5-1,TRBJ2-1,TRBD2,CASSLEIAGGGYNEQFF,TGCGCCAGCAGCTTGGAGATAGCGGGGGGTGGCTACAATGAGCAGTTCTTC
-,TRBV6-4,TRBJ1-5,-,CASSQDRKDSNQPQHF,TGTGCCAGCAGTCAGGACAGAAAGGATAGCAATCAGCCCCAGCATTTT
-,TRBV21-1,TRBJ2-1,-,CASSKRRTGRFVELDNEQFF,TGTGCCAGCAGCAAACGGAGGACAGGAAGGTTTGTAGAGTTGGACAATGAGCAGTTCTTC
-,TRBV5-5,TRBJ1-2,-,CASSSDIYGYTF,TGTGCCAGCAGCTCTGACATCTATGGCTACACCTTC
-,TRBV13,TRBJ1-6,-,CASSLYAARPNSPLHF,TGTGCCAGCAGCTTATACGCGGCTCGGCCAAATTCACCCCTCCACTTT
-,TRBV9,TRBJ2-2,TRBD2,CASSTQIAGAGTGELFF,TGTGCCAGCAGCACCCAAATAGCGGGAGCAGGGACCGGGGAGCTGTTTTTT
-,TRBV28,TRBJ2-7,TRBD1,CASSLRGPSYEQYF,TGTGCCAGCAGTTTAAGGGGGCCCTCCTACGAGCAGTACTTC
-,TRBV24-1,TRBJ2-1,TRBD2,CATSDLAGGSYNEQFF,TGTGCCACCAGTGACCTAGCGGGGGGTTCCTACAATGAGCAGTTCTTC
-,TRBV5-1,TRBJ2-1,TRBD2,CASSLDGGYNEQFF,TGCGCCAGCAGCTTGGACGGGGGGTACAATGAGCAGTTCTTC